This T cell receptor (beta chain) comes out of a study of T cells in localized non-small cell lung cancer. General study points: In adjacent lung appeared a median about 58 of the top 100 tumor clones.

Trimming took 3 bases from V and 6 from J, leaving 7 bases between them. CDR1 and CDR2 (germline): SGHTA, FQGNSA. The CDR3 loop spans 12 amino acids. With respect to this clone: Antigen unknown.

Only in-frame clones appear in the TCRdb table, and some are missing; sequencing was by immunoSEQ multiplex PCR. This table has some 25,000 clones, roughly 90% appearing once. The origin of this receptor is a man aged 40 to 75 with stage II lung adenocarcinoma. This chain joins TRBV7-2 and TRBJ2-3; D unresolved. The sample here was PBMCs, taken before any cancer treatment. CDR3 in DNA: TGTGCCAGCAGCTTGTACAGCGATACGCAGTATTTT. This translates into CASSLYSDTQYF.